These T cell receptor beta chains were read from a single sample in a study of glioma-infiltrating T cells. TCRdb reanalysed the multiplex PCR reads using MiXCR and keeps one entry per CDR3 protein. The top ten hold around a quarter of the sample, which has around 130,000 distinct CDR3 sequences, approximately 24% seen once. Sequencing was performed on glioma tissue, nonneoplastic brain tissue, or PBMCs (not recorded which). The source of these receptors is a human donor with low-grade glioma or glioblastoma, undergoing nonglioma brain surgery, or in good health (not recorded which). Both conserved end residues are part of each CDR3. D genes are given only for firm matches. Clone size is given for some rows only: seen once, a few or many times, or a class if the clone is expanded.

abundance | d_gene | j_gene | v_gene | CDR3aa | CDR3nt
- | - | TRBJ2-1 | TRBV20-1 | CTIPKPGSYNEQFF | TGCACCATACCGAAGCCGGGTTCTTACAATGAGCAGTTCTTC
many | - | TRBJ2-5 | TRBV3-1 | CASSQVETQYF | TGTGCCAGCAGCCAAGTGGAGACCCAGTACTTC
- | TRBD2 | TRBJ2-1 | TRBV5-4 | CASSFGTSGGSYNEQFF | TGTGCCAGCAGCTTTGGGACTAGCGGGGGGTCCTACAATGAGCAGTTCTTC
many | - | TRBJ1-1 | TRBV20-1 | CSASSAGGETEAFF | TGCAGTGCTTCAAGCGCGGGGGGCGAGACTGAAGCTTTCTTT
- | TRBD1 | TRBJ1-1 | TRBV7-9 | CASSPPGQGAKAEASF | TGTGCCAGCAGCCCGCCGGGACAGGGGGCGAAGGCTGAAGCTTCCTTT
few | - | TRBJ2-3 | TRBV7-7 | CASSLTGGLDTQYF | TGTGCTAGCAGTCTCACTGGGGGTTTGGATACGCAGTATTTT
- | - | TRBJ2-1 | TRBV28 | CASSLMARGVDEQFF | TGTGCCAGCAGTTTAATGGCACGGGGCGTGGATGAGCAGTTCTTC
- | - | TRBJ2-1 | TRBV12-3/TRBV12-4 | CASSRENEQFF | TGTGCCAGCAGCCGGGAGAATGAGCAGTTCTTC
- | - | TRBJ1-2 | TRBV6-1 | CASSDQTRLSGYTF | TGTGCCAGCAGTGATCAGACAAGACTTAGCGGCTACACCTTC
- | TRBD2 | TRBJ2-1 | TRBV20-1 | CSASSAGGYNEQFF | TGCAGTGCTTCAAGCGCGGGGGGCTACAATGAGCAGTTCTTC
- | - | TRBJ2-5 | TRBV11-2 | CASSLAGTIRETQYF | TGTGCCAGCAGCTTAGCCGGGACGATAAGAGAGACCCAGTACTTC
- | - | TRBJ1-2 | TRBV19 | CASSQQGVGYTF | TGTGCCAGTAGTCAACAGGGAGTTGGCTACACCTTC
- | - | TRBJ1-3 | TRBV19 | CASSTARGGNTIYF | TGTGCCAGTAGTACCGCCCGGGGCGGAAACACCATATATTTT
few | - | TRBJ2-5 | TRBV14 | CASSQSRGRRETQYF | TGTGCCAGCAGCCAATCCCGGGGGCGCAGAGAGACCCAGTACTTC
- | - | TRBJ1-1 | TRBV7-9 | CTSSEGVGTEAFF | TGTACCAGCAGCGAGGGGGTCGGCACTGAAGCTTTCTTT
- | - | TRBJ2-1 | TRBV20-1 | CSARDRSKNEQFF | TGCAGTGCCCGAGACCGCTCGAAAAATGAGCAGTTCTTC
few | TRBD1 | TRBJ1-1 | TRBV10-2 | CASSLTGGGTEAFF | TGCGCCAGCAGCCTCACAGGGGGAGGGACTGAAGCTTTCTTT